This T cell receptor (beta chain) was retrieved from a study of blood T cell repertoires in COVID-19. V shed 5 bases and J 3 bases; nucleotides not matched to a gene: 4. This CDR3 is 14 amino acids long. From germline, CDR1 is LGHNA and CDR2 YSLEER. Sequenced by immunoSEQ multiplex PCR; TCRdb stores in-frame clones only, minus some. The sample gives 250,000 or so clones, approximately 82% of which show up once; about 2% is in the top ten. The V and J genes are TRBV4-3 and TRBJ2-7, with TRBD2 identical over 10 bases. Sequencing input: peripheral blood. The sequence came from a middle-aged man who had recovered from COVID-19. The CDR3 coding sequence is TGCGCCAGCAGCAAGGCTAGCGGGAGCTACGAGCAGTACTTC. Its translation: CASSKASGSYEQYF.